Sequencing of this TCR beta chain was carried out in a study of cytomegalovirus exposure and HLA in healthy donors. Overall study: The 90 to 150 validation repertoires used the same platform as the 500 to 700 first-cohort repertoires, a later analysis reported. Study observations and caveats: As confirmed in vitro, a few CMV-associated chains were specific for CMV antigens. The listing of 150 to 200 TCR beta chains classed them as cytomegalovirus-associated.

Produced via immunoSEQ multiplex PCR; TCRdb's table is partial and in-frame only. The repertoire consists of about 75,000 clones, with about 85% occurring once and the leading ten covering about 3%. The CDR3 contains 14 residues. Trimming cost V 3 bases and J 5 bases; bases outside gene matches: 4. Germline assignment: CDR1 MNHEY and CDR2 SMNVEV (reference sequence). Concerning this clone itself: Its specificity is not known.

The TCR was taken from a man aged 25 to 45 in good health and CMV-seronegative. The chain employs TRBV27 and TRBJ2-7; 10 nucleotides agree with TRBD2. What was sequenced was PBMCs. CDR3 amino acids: CASSFASGGNEQYF. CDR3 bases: TGTGCCAGCAGTTTTGCTAGCGGGGGAAACGAGCAGTACTTC.